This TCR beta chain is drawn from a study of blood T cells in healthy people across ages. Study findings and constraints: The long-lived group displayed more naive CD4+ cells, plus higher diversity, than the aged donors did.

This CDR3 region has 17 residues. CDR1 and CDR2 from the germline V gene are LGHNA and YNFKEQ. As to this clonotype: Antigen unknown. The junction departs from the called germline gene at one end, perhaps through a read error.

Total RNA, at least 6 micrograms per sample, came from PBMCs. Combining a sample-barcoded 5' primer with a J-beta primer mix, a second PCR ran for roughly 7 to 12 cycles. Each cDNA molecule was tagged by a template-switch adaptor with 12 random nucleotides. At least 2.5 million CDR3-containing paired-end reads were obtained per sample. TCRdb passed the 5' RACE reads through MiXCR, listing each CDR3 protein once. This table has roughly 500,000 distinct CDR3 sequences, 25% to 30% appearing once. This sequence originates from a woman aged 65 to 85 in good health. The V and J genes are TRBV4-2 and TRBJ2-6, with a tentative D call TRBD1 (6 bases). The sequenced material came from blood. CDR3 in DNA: TGTGCCGGCAGCCAAGAGGGGGACGCCTCTGGGGCCAACGTCCTGACTTTC. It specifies CAGSQEGDASGANVLTF.